This T cell receptor beta chain was retrieved from a study of T-cell memory formation after mild COVID-19. Per the germline V gene, CDR1 is SGDLS and CDR2 is YYNGEE. V lost 0 bases to trimming and J lost 4 bases, with 8 bases between them. CDR3 length: 15 residues. TCRdb re-analysed the 5' RACE reads in MiXCR, keeping a single row per CDR3 protein. Of around 200,000 distinct CDR3 sequences in the sample, over 9.5% are singletons; the top ten hold approximately 2.8%. This clonotype was sampled from a man younger than 30 who had mild COVID-19 (a few samples of this study predate the infection). Cell type and time point are not known. The sample comprised PBMCs or a T cell subset sorted from them (not recorded which). The chain employs TRBV9 and TRBJ2-6; D is undetermined. The CDR3 region has the DNA TGTGCCAGCAGCGTAGCCGTCTCCGGGGCCAACGTCCTGACTTTC. It specifies CASSVAVSGANVLTF.